This T cell receptor (beta chain) is drawn from a study of T cells in localized non-small cell lung cancer (TCRdb year 2020). Regarding the complete study: The study examined T cell repertoires in roughly 240 patients with early-stage NSCLC and compared tumors with uninvolved tumor-adjacent lungs. All 240 or so NSCLC patients in the cohort were treatment-naive and had localized lung tumors that were resected. NSCLC patients had a mean age of around 66 years, and about 140 were male and 107 female.

TCR beta CDR3 regions were sequenced from DNA using the immunoSEQ Assay. Turning to the authors' computational methods: T cell density was computed as TCR beta template counts normalized to usable DNA estimated by amplifying housekeeping genes. Richness was estimated using the preseqR package, with extrapolation to 400,000 templates for PBMC samples and to 120,000 templates for tissue samples. Clonality was calculated as one minus Pielou's evenness. Tissue-enriched TCRs were identified by differential abundance testing using productive amino-acid clonotypes, minimum total count 5 and alpha 0.1. The Jaccard Index and the Morisita Overlap Index were used to measure repertoire overlap between compartments. GLIPH grouped TCR beta CDR3s together with public tetramer-defined viral CDR3s, and a viral motif had to include at least three viral sequences and show V-gene enrichment. TCRdb's version of the immuneACCESS table is confined to in-frame rearrangements and falls short of the full clone set. An unresolved V gene accounts for under half of the shortfall where checked; the remainder is of unknown origin. V and J calls and clone size are given by that table; D and trimming were obtained from the DNA. The sample records 30,000 to 45,000 clones, around nine tenths of which are singletons. Clones ranked in the top ten supply approximately 6.8% of the sample.

Counted from cysteine to phenylalanine, this CDR3 has 13 amino acids. Only the CDR3 part of the read is kept: 39 bases, read in frame from the first base. V and J lose 2 bases and 4 bases, and a span of 8 bases separates them. Based on the germline V gene, the CDR1 and CDR2 sequences are MDHEN and SYDVKM. On the study overall, not on this receptor specifically: Because the study design was exploratory, TCR variables were selected using unadjusted p-values without false-discovery rate correction. Uninvolved tumor-adjacent lung showed the highest T cell clonality, higher than tumor, which suggests more focused antigenic responses in the adjacent lung. A median of roughly 60 of the top 100 tumor clones turned up in the paired uninvolved adjacent lung, and some 27 of those clones also ranked among the top 100 of that same adjacent lung. Higher T cell density in blood was associated with longer overall survival, whereas higher clonality in adjacent lung was associated with shorter survival. Because multi-region tumor sequencing was not done, intratumor heterogeneity could not be ruled out.

Comment on this clone: What antigen it recognizes has not been identified. The sample holds no much larger clone one base away, and base qualities are not on file.

At diagnosis, tumor, uninvolved tumor-adjacent lung and peripheral blood were collected and then preserved as a mix of FFPE and fresh-frozen material. For TCR repertoire profiling, the blood samples were analyzed as peripheral blood mononuclear cells. The receptor's source is a woman aged 40-69 years with stage I lung adenocarcinoma. This material consisted of peripheral blood, taken before any cancer treatment. This chain is built from TRBV28 and TRBJ1-2; the D gene identity is not certain. The base sequence is TGTGCCAGCAGTTTAGAGGGCCCCTATGGCTACACCTTC. This encodes CASSLEGPYGYTF.